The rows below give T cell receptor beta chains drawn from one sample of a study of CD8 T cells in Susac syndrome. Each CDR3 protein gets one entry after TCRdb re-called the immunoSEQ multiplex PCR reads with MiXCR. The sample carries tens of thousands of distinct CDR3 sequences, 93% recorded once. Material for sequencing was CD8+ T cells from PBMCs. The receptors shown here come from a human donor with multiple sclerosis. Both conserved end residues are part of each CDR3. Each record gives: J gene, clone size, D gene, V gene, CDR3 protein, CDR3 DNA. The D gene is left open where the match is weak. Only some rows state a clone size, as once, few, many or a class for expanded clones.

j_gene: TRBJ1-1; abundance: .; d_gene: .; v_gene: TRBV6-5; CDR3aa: CASSFGQGDTEAFF; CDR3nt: TGTGCCAGCAGTTTTGGGCAGGGAGATACTGAAGCTTTCTTT
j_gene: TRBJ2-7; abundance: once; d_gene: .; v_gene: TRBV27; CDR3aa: CASSNGRTHWAQYF; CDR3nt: TGTGCCAGCAGTAACGGACGGACTCATTGGGCGCAGTACTTC
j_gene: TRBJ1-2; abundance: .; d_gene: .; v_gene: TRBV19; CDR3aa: CASSIGLGGYTF; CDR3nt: TGTGCCAGTAGTATAGGGTTGGGAGGCTACACCTTC
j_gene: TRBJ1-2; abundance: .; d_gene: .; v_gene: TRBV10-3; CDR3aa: CATLGYGYTF; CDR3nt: TGTGCCACCTTGGGGTATGGCTACACCTTC
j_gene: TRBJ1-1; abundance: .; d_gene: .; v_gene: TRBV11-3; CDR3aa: CASSLESQGRTEAFF; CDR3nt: TGTGCCAGCAGCTTAGAGTCTCAGGGGAGGACTGAAGCTTTCTTT
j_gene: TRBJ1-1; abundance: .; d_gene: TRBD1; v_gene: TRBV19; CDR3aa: CAIQKDRGPSGAFF; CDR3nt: TGTGCCATCCAAAAGGACAGGGGGCCCTCCGGAGCTTTCTTT
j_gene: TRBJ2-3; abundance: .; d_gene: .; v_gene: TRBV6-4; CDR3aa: CASSDSQESSTDTQYF; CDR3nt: TGTGCCAGCAGTGACTCCCAGGAGTCTAGCACAGATACGCAGTATTTT
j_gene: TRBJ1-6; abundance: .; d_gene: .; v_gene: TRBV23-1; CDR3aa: CASSQGGHPRPLHF; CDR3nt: TGCGCCAGCAGTCAAGGAGGACATCCTCGGCCCCTCCACTTT
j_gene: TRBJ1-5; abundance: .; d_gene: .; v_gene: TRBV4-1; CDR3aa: CASSEPGGNQPQHF; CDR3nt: TGCGCCAGCAGCGAACCAGGGGGCAATCAGCCCCAGCATTTT
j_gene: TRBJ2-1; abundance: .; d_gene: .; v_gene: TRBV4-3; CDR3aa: CASSQDRSAFYNEQFF; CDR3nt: TGCGCCAGCAGCCAAGACCGAAGCGCCTTCTACAATGAGCAGTTCTTC
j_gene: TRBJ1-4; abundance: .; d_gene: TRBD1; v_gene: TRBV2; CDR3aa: CASTRADRMGEKLFF; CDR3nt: TGTGCCAGCACCAGAGCGGACAGGATGGGAGAAAAACTGTTTTTT
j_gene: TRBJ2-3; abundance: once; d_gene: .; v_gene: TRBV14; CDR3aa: CASSQGRGLMTDTQYF; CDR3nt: TGTGCCAGCAGCCAAGGGAGGGGCCTAATGACAGATACGCAGTATTTT
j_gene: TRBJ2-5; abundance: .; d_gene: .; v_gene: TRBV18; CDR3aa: CASFLGAAGETQYF; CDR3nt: TGTGCCAGCTTCCTCGGTGCGGCGGGGGAGACCCAGTACTTC
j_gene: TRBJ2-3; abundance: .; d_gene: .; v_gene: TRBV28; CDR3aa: CASSLLVGARADTQYF; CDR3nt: TGTGCCAGCAGTTTATTAGTCGGGGCCAGAGCCGATACGCAGTATTTT
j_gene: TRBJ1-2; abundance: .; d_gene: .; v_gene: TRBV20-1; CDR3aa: CSAPLGGTGGYTF; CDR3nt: TGCAGTGCGCCTCTGGGGGGAACTGGTGGCTACACCTTC
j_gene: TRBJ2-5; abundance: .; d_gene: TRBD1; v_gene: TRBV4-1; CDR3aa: CASSPPRGQGETQYF; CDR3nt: TGCGCCAGCAGCCCCCCTCGTGGACAGGGTGAGACCCAGTACTTC
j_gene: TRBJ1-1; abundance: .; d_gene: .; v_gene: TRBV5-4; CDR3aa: CASSLSPMNTEAFF; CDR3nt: TGTGCCAGCAGCTTGAGTCCTATGAACACTGAAGCTTTCTTT
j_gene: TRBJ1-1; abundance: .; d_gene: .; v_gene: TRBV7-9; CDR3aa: CASSAGLPEAFF; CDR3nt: TGTGCCAGCTCGGCGGGGCTCCCTGAAGCTTTCTTT
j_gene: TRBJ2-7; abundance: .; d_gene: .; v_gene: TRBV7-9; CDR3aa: CASSPSPGVSYEQYF; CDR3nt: TGTGCCAGCAGCCCTTCCCCGGGGGTCTCCTACGAGCAGTACTTC
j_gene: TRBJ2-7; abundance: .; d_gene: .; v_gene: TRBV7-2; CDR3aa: CASSEGPIYYEQYF; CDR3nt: TGTGCCAGCAGCGAAGGGCCGATCTACTACGAGCAGTACTTC
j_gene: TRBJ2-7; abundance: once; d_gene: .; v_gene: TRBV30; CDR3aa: CACLAQVGYEQYF; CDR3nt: TGTGCCTGCCTCGCGCAGGTTGGTTACGAGCAGTACTTC
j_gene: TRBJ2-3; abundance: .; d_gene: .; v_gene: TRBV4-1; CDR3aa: CASSQESTDTQYF; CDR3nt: TGCGCCAGCAGCCAAGAATCTACAGATACGCAGTATTTT
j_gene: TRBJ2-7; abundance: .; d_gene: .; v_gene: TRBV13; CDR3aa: CASSFLGEQYF; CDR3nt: TGTGCCAGCAGCTTTCTTGGCGAGCAGTACTTC
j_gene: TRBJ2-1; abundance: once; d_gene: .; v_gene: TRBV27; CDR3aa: CASSHLGGGTTYNEQFF; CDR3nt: TGTGCCAGCAGTCACCTGGGGGGCGGGACAACTTACAATGAGCAGTTCTTC
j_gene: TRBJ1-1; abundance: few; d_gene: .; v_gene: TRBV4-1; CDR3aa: CASSFISSIEAFF; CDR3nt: TGCGCCAGCAGCTTTATCAGTTCTATTGAAGCTTTCTTT
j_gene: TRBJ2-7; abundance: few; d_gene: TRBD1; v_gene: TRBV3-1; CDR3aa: CASSQLDRGSAYEQYF; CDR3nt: TGTGCCAGCAGCCAGTTAGACAGGGGGTCTGCCTACGAGCAGTACTTC
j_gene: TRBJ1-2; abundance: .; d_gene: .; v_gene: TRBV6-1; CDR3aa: CASSPLPPDILGSPYGYTF; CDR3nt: TGTGCCAGCAGCCCTCTACCACCGGACATCCTCGGTAGCCCTTATGGCTACACCTTC
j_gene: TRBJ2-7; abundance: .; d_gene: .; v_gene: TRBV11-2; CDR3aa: CASSLPWTVTYEQYF; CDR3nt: TGTGCCAGCAGCTTACCCTGGACTGTCACCTACGAGCAGTACTTC
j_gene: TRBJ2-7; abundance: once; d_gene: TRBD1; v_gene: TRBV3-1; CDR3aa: CASSHDRDSYEQYF; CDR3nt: TGTGCCAGCAGCCACGACAGGGATTCCTACGAGCAGTACTTC
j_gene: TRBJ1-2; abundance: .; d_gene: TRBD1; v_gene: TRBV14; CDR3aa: CASSPTGRYYGYTF; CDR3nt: TGTGCCAGCAGCCCGACAGGGAGGTACTACGGCTACACCTTC
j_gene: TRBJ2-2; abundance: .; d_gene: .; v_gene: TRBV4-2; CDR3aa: CASSQGSGASAAGELFF; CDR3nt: TGTGCCAGCAGCCAAGGTTCCGGGGCATCAGCGGCCGGGGAGCTGTTTTTT